The 16 T cell receptor beta chains below come from one sample, sequenced in a study of blood T cell repertoires in COVID-19. TCRdb's copy holds only in-frame clones and misses some; the assay was immunoSEQ multiplex PCR. The sample has about 150,000 clones, approximately 83% seen once. The material sequenced was peripheral blood. These receptors were collected from a woman aged 60-70 years with acute or convalescent COVID-19.

V usage is TRBV28 and J usage is TRBJ1-2, with 8 positions matching TRBD1. From germline, CDR1 is MDHEN and CDR2 SYDVKM. This CDR3 region has 15 residues. The trim removed 5 bases at V and 5 bases at J, leaving 10 bases unmatched. CDR3 amino acids: CASSDISDRVYGYTF. The DNA of the CDR3 is TGTGCCAGCAGTGACATATCGGACAGGGTATATGGCTACACCTTC.

The chain carries TRBV5-3 and TRBJ1-1, with D unresolved. TRBV5-3 is an open reading frame, and its role is uncertain. V was trimmed by 1 base and J by 5 bases, leaving 24 bases between them. This CDR3 has 18 residues. The CDR3 DNA is TGTGCCAGAAGCTTGATTTCGGCAGGCCTTCCCCGTAGGACTGAAGCTTTCTTT. Amino acids: CARSLISAGLPRRTEAFF.

The gene calls are TRBV19 and TRBJ1-2; 8 bases line up with TRBD1. Unmatched junction bases numbered 10, after V lost 3 bases and J lost 4 bases. Germline V gene sequence: CDR1 LNHDA, CDR2 SQIVND (reference sequence). The CDR3 runs 16 residues. The CDR3 DNA reads as TGTGCCAGTAGTATCGTTTTGGCAGGGGGCAGCTATGGCTACACCTTC. The encoded protein is CASSIVLAGGSYGYTF.

This sequence joins TRBV3-1 (or the pseudogene TRBV3-2) and TRBJ2-2; the match to TRBD2 covers 8 bases. Trimming removed 2 bases from V and 4 bases from J; junction bases left unmatched: 3. The CDR3 totals 15 residues. Germline assignment: CDR1 LGHDT and CDR2 YNNKEL (reference sequence). For the CDR3, the DNA is TGTGCCAGCAGCCAATTCGGGGGGGCCACCGGGGAGCTGTTTTTT. Translating it yields CASSQFGGATGELFF.

The gene calls are TRBV20-1 and TRBJ2-5; TRBD2 agrees at 15 bases. The CDR3 contains 16 residues. The germline V gene has CDR1 DFQATT and CDR2 SNEGSKA (reference sequence). The trim removed 3 bases at V and 7 bases at J, leaving 9 bases unmatched. CDR3 sequence (DNA): TGCAGTGCTAGTTTCGGACTAGCGGGGGGGCTGGGGACCCAGTACTTC. This sequence encodes CSASFGLAGGLGTQYF.

The CDR3 coding sequence is TGTGCCCAGAAGCAGGGGTTAGGCTACACCTTC. As protein: CAQKQGLGYTF. The chain joins TRBV6-5 to TRBJ1-2; possibly TRBD1 for D (6 bases). Trimming cost V 11 bases and J 8 bases, with 15 bases left between them. The CDR3 loop spans 11 amino acids. Looked up from germline, CDR1 is MNHEY and CDR2 is SVGAGI.

This clone was counted only a few times. The chain uses TRBV5-1 and TRBJ2-1; a weak D match, TRBD1 (5 bases). Per the germline V gene, CDR1 is SGHRS and CDR2 is YFSETQ. Trimming pared 0 bases from V and 4 bases from J, leaving 11 bases between. CDR3 length: 15 residues. The CDR3 reads CASSLEGAIYNEQFF. Here the CDR3 DNA reads TGCGCCAGCAGCTTGGAAGGGGCAATTTACAATGAGCAGTTCTTC. The full variable domain, in which reference TRBV5-1 and TRBJ2-1 provide the parts outside the CDR3, is KAGVTQTPRYLIKTRGQQVTLSCSPISGHRSVSWYQQTPGQGLQFLFEYFSETQRNKGNFPGRFSGRQFSNSRSEMNVSTLELGDSALYLCASSLEGAIYNEQFFGPGTRLTVL.

The chain uses TRBV3-1 (or the pseudogene TRBV3-2) and TRBJ1-2; 8 positions agree with TRBD1. Germline V CDR1 and CDR2: LGHDT, YNNKEL (reference sequence). Germline trimming cut 2 bases from V and 6 bases from J; bases unmatched to any gene: 5. CDR3 size: 14 residues. This chain's CDR3 is CASSQLNRGDGYTF. CDR3 nucleotides: TGTGCCAGCAGCCAACTAAACAGGGGGGATGGCTACACCTTC.

This clone was counted many times. The J gene is TRBJ1-4, the V gene TRBV5-8; D is unclear. Germline V CDR1 and CDR2: SGHTS, YDEGEE. The V and J ends lost 4 bases and 0 bases respectively, with 10 bases between them. The CDR3 totals 15 residues. CDR3 DNA sequence: TGTGCCAGCAGCCCTCGCACACCAACTAATGAAAAACTGTTTTTT. This encodes CASSPRTPTNEKLFF.

The chain employs TRBV28 and TRBJ1-5; 9 bases match TRBD1. The CDR3 is made up of 14 amino acids. J lost 7 bases, V lost 6 bases, and 7 bases had no gene match. Germline V CDR1 and CDR2: MDHEN, SYDVKM. The CDR3 sequence is CASRTQGAGQPQHF. In DNA form, the CDR3 reads TGTGCCAGCAGGACACAGGGGGCAGGGCAGCCCCAGCATTTT.

The gene calls are TRBV19 and TRBJ2-2, with 11 nucleotides matching TRBD2. J was trimmed by 4 bases and V by 7 bases; bases with no gene match: 5. From germline, CDR1 is LNHDA and CDR2 SQIVND (reference sequence). The CDR3 loop spans 15 amino acids. CDR3 amino acids: CASTITSGGTGELFF. CDR3 nucleotide sequence: TGTGCCAGTACCATAACTAGCGGGGGCACCGGGGAGCTGTTTTTT.

This chain joins TRBV2 and TRBJ2-3; the match to TRBD2 covers 12 bases. The trim removed 7 bases at V and 11 bases at J, leaving 22 bases unmatched. Germline CDR1 reads SNHLY; CDR2 reads FYNNEI. CDR3 length: 18 amino acids. The CDR3 sequence is CASTRASGGAAAGGVQYF. CDR3 in DNA: TGTGCCAGCACCAGGGCTAGCGGGGGGGCCGCCGCCGGTGGGGTGCAGTATTTT.

This rearrangement joins TRBV6-5 to TRBJ1-2, with 9 bases matching TRBD1. Trimming took 6 bases from V and 4 from J; bases not matched to a gene: 3. CDR1 MNHEY and CDR2 SVGAGI come from the germline V gene. The CDR3 totals 13 residues. The CDR3 DNA sequence: TGTGCCAGCAGGCCGGGACAGGGCTATGGCTACACCTTC. Translated, it gives CASRPGQGYGYTF.

The chain is built from TRBV19 and TRBJ1-6; D call uncertain. CDR1 LNHDA and CDR2 SQIVND come from the germline V gene (reference sequence). V was cut by 1 base and J by 0 bases, with 7 bases left in between. The CDR3 loop spans 16 amino acids. Here the CDR3 reads CASSIGASSYNSPLHF. The CDR3 region has the DNA TGTGCCAGTAGTATAGGAGCTAGCTCCTATAATTCACCCCTCCACTTT.

V and J are TRBV6-5 and TRBJ1-5; D unresolved. Trimming stripped 7 bases from V and 0 bases from J, with 13 bases between. Germline V lookup: CDR1 MNHEY, CDR2 SVGAGI. CDR3 length: 15 amino acids. The CDR3 nucleotides are TGTGCCAGCACCCCCCTTGGCTTTAGCAATCAGCCCCAGCATTTT. Its protein product is CASTPLGFSNQPQHF.

This sequence joins TRBV27 and TRBJ1-3; 7 bases line up with TRBD1. V shed 6 bases and J 4 bases; nucleotides not matched to a gene: 3. Germline CDR1 and CDR2: MNHEY and SMNVEV (reference sequence). This CDR3 has 13 amino acids. As DNA, the CDR3 is TGTGCCAGCAGGAGACAGGGAGGAAACACCATATATTTT. This sequence encodes CASRRQGGNTIYF.